A single sample gave rise to the 29 T cell receptor beta chains below, sequenced in a study of blood T cell repertoires in COVID-19. The data were produced by immunoSEQ multiplex PCR, yet TCRdb's version contains in-frame clones alone and is incomplete. The sample lists around 110,000 clones; just under 80% were seen once. Sequencing was performed on peripheral blood. Receptors originate from a man in his 60s with active or convalescent COVID-19.

The chain joins TRBV6-2 or TRBV6-3 to TRBJ2-1, with 9 bases identical to TRBD2. This CDR3 region has 15 residues. J gave up 10 bases and V 6 bases, and 13 bases lay outside the gene matches. Germline assignment: CDR1 MNHEY and CDR2 SVGEGT. The DNA for the CDR3 is TGTGCCAGCAGCCGTTATGGTTTAGCGGGAGAAGAGCAGTTCTTC. Protein: CASSRYGLAGEEQFF.

This clone was seen a handful of times. V and J are TRBV9 and TRBJ2-7; 7 nucleotides agree with TRBD1. In germline, CDR1 is SGDLS, CDR2 YYNGEE. V shed 3 bases, J shed 3 bases, and the junction held 6 bases outside the gene matches. The CDR3 runs to 14 residues. CDR3 nucleotides: TGTGCCAGCAGCGAATACGGGACAGACTACGAGCAGTACTTC. It codes for CASSEYGTDYEQYF.

The chain is built from TRBV7-9 and TRBJ1-1, with D maybe TRBD1 (5 bases). The germline V gene encodes CDR1 SEHNR and CDR2 FQNEAQ (reference sequence). V was pared by 2 bases and J by 9 bases, with 13 bases between. There are 13 residues in the CDR3. The CDR3 coding sequence is TGTGCCAGCAGCTTAAATCCGGAGGGGAAAGCTTTCTTT. Its translation is CASSLNPEGKAFF.

This sequence joins TRBV28 and TRBJ2-4, with 8 nucleotides matching TRBD1. The V segment lost 4 bases and the J segment 7 bases; nucleotides outside the gene matches: 6. The CDR3 has 14 amino acids. The germline gives CDR1 MDHEN, CDR2 SYDVKM. The CDR3 loop is CASSWTGSRNIQYF. The CDR3 bases are TGTGCCAGCAGTTGGACAGGGTCGAGGAACATTCAGTACTTC.

This sequence joins TRBV29-1 and TRBJ1-2, with 7 bases fitting TRBD1. V was pared by 6 bases and J by 5 bases, with 15 bases of the junction left unmatched. In germline, CDR1 is SQVTM, CDR2 ANQGSEA. The CDR3 consists of 15 residues. CDR3 region: CSVDDQGVVGYGYTF. The CDR3 DNA is TGCAGCGTAGATGACCAGGGGGTTGTCGGGTATGGCTACACCTTC.

This rearrangement joins TRBV29-1 to TRBJ2-7, with 8 positions matching TRBD1. CDR1 SQVTM and CDR2 ANQGSEA come from the germline V gene. After removal of 1 base from V and 6 bases from J, the junction contained 5 bases not matched to a gene. The CDR3 runs 13 residues. The DNA for the CDR3 is TGCAGCGTTGAAGTTTCACAGGGGGGCGAGCAGTACTTC. This sequence encodes CSVEVSQGGEQYF.

The V gene is TRBV5-1, the J gene TRBJ2-5; 8 positions match TRBD2. The V gene end was trimmed by 7 bases and the J gene end by 1 base; junction bases not matched to a gene: 6. The CDR3 is made up of 14 amino acids. Germline V CDR1 and CDR2: SGHRS, YFSETQ. CDR3: CASGRSGGQETQYF. The CDR3 DNA sequence: TGCGCCAGCGGACGGAGCGGGGGCCAAGAGACCCAGTACTTC.

The chain links TRBV9 to TRBJ2-7, with TRBD1 matching over 10 bases. The germline V gene has CDR1 SGDLS and CDR2 YYNGEE. V was pared by 0 bases and J by 0 bases, with 0 bases of the junction left unmatched. The CDR3 extends over 15 amino acids. This CDR3 is CASSVGQGASYEQYF. The CDR3 nucleotides are TGTGCCAGCAGCGTAGGACAGGGGGCCTCCTACGAGCAGTACTTC.

V and J are TRBV10-3 and TRBJ1-4; 7 nucleotides align to TRBD1. The CDR3 has 14 amino acids. After removal of 6 bases from V and 4 bases from J, the junction contained 5 bases not matched to a gene. CDR1 is ENHRY and CDR2 is SYGVKD in the germline V gene. The CDR3 DNA is TGTGCCATCAGCGAGGGGGCGGATAATGAAAAACTGTTTTTT. Protein sequence: CAISEGADNEKLFF.

V and J are TRBV29-1 and TRBJ2-2; no firm D call. Germline assignment: CDR1 SQVTM and CDR2 ANQGSEA. The V gene lost 3 bases and the J gene lost 5 bases, with 10 bases spanning the gap. This CDR3 has 13 amino acids. Here the CDR3 DNA reads TGCAGCGTTGAGCGTCCCACGACCGGGGAGCTGTTTTTT. Translating it yields CSVERPTTGELFF.

The rearrangement uses TRBV7-2 and TRBJ1-1; possible D gene TRBD1, 5 bases. The V gene lost 1 base and the J gene lost 3 bases, with 12 bases spanning the gap. There are 15 residues in the CDR3. CDR1 and CDR2 (germline): SGHTA, FQGNSA. CDR3 nucleotide sequence: TGTGCCAGCAGCTTAGTTCCAGGGTCGGACACTGAAGCTTTCTTT. Its translation: CASSLVPGSDTEAFF.

This sequence joins TRBV14 and TRBJ1-2; 7 bases line up with TRBD1. The germline V gene has CDR1 SGHDN and CDR2 FVKESK. The V segment lost 2 bases and the J segment 4 bases; nucleotides outside the gene matches: 13. There are 17 residues in the CDR3. The CDR3 DNA reads TGTGCCAGCAGCCAATATCGGGCCCAGGGGGATCTCTATGGCTACACCTTC. Translating it yields CASSQYRAQGDLYGYTF.

This chain connects TRBV6-2 or TRBV6-3 to TRBJ2-7; a possible D gene is TRBD1 (5 bases). V gave up 2 bases and J gave up 3 bases, with 14 bases separating them. CDR1 MNHEY and CDR2 SVGEGT come from the germline V gene. The CDR3 totals 15 residues. The CDR3 DNA sequence: TGTGCCAGCAGTTACGTCAGGGCGGCTAACTACGAGCAGTACTTC. Translating gives CASSYVRAANYEQYF.

The J gene is TRBJ2-1, the V gene TRBV27; D gene ambiguous. The V gene lost 2 bases and the J gene lost 0 bases, with 8 bases spanning the gap. The CDR3 has 15 residues. Germline lookup yields CDR1 MNHEY and CDR2 SMNVEV (reference sequence). The CDR3 reads CASSLDGGSYNEQFF. For the CDR3, the DNA is TGTGCCAGCAGTTTAGACGGCGGCTCCTACAATGAGCAGTTCTTC.

This chain joins TRBV6-5 and TRBJ2-5, with D possibly TRBD2 on 6 matching bases. Per germline, CDR1 MNHEY and CDR2 SVGAGI. Trimming removed 6 bases at V and 1 base at J, with 9 bases between. The CDR3 is 13 residues long. The CDR3 coding sequence is TGTGCCAGCAGCCCGGGACTCCAAGAGACCCAGTACTTC. It specifies CASSPGLQETQYF.

This clone was seen a handful of times. The chain is built from TRBV12-3 or TRBV12-4 and TRBJ1-2; D gene uncertain. The V end was cut by 7 bases, the J end by 5 bases, with 14 bases between. The CDR3 has 13 amino acids. CDR3 nucleotide sequence: TGTGCCAGCACCATAAGACGAGGGTATGGCTACACCTTC. Amino acid sequence: CASTIRRGYGYTF.

The chain employs TRBV9 and TRBJ1-5; TRBD1 agrees at 9 bases. The junction had 8 bases not matched to a gene; V was cut back by 4 bases and J by 3 bases. CDR1 is SGDLS and CDR2 is YYNGEE in the germline V gene. The CDR3 runs 16 residues. DNA of the CDR3: TGTGCCAGCAGCCCCGGGACAGGGTCTAACAATCAGCCCCAGCATTTT. It translates to CASSPGTGSNNQPQHF.

This chain uses TRBV11-1 with TRBJ1-2; possibly TRBD1 for D (5 bases). Germline CDR1 is SGHAT and CDR2 is FQDESV (reference sequence). The CDR3 totals 13 residues. Trimming removed 5 bases at V and 2 bases at J, with 9 bases between. The CDR3, as DNA: TGTGCCAGCAGCCCCGCAGGGAACTATGGCTACACCTTC. Translation gives CASSPAGNYGYTF.

The rearrangement joins TRBV30 to TRBJ2-1, with 10 bases fitting TRBD2. Germline CDR1 is GTSNPN and CDR2 is SVGIG (reference sequence). CDR3 length: 13 residues. V dropped 5 bases and J dropped 8; count of bases not matched to a gene: 6. The CDR3 sequence is CAWVGTSVDEQFF. In DNA, the CDR3 is TGTGCCTGGGTCGGGACTAGCGTTGATGAGCAGTTCTTC.

CDR3 sequence (DNA): TGTGCCACCAGTGATTTGGGGACAGGGATTAAAGGGGATACGCAGTATTTT. It translates to CATSDLGTGIKGDTQYF. V gene TRBV24-1 combines with J gene TRBJ2-3; 9 bases map to TRBD1. The CDR3 contains 17 residues. CDR1 and CDR2 from the germline V gene are KGHDR and SFDVKD. The J segment lost 6 bases and the V segment lost 0 bases, leaving 9 bases of the junction unmatched.

This clone was found a few times. The chain couples TRBV5-1 to TRBJ1-1, with 7 bases fitting TRBD1. The CDR3 length is 14 residues. Germline lookup yields CDR1 SGHRS and CDR2 YFSETQ. With 0 bases clipped from V and 1 base from J, the junction kept 0 bases outside the gene matches. The CDR3 nucleotides read TGCGCCAGCAGCTTGGGGACAGGGAACACTGAAGCTTTCTTT. Its translation is CASSLGTGNTEAFF. Complete variable domain (other parts from reference TRBV5-1 and TRBJ1-1): KAGVTQTPRYLIKTRGQQVTLSCSPISGHRSVSWYQQTPGQGLQFLFEYFSETQRNKGNFPGRFSGRQFSNSRSEMNVSTLELGDSALYLCASSLGTGNTEAFFGQGTRLTVV.

V is TRBV30 and J is TRBJ2-7, with D maybe TRBD1 (5 bases). The germline V gene encodes CDR1 GTSNPN and CDR2 SVGIG (reference sequence). This CDR3 has 11 amino acids. V was clipped by 2 bases and J by 3 bases, with 5 bases between them. The CDR3 here is CAWSRGYEQYF. The CDR3, as DNA: TGTGCCTGGAGTAGGGGCTACGAGCAGTACTTC. The entire variable domain, with the rest obtained from reference TRBV30 and TRBJ2-7, is as follows: SQTIHQWPATLVQPVGSPLSLECTVEGTSNPNLYWYRQAAGRGLQLLFYSVGIGQISSEVPQNLSASRPQDRQFILSSKKLLLSDSGFYLCAWSRGYEQYFGPGTRLTVT.

This clone was seen a single time. The gene calls are TRBV7-9 and TRBJ2-3, with 7 positions matching TRBD2. With 5 bases clipped from V and 11 bases from J, the junction kept 7 bases outside the gene matches. CDR1 and CDR2 from the germline V gene are SEHNR and FQNEAQ (reference sequence). The CDR3 is 12 residues long. The CDR3 DNA sequence: TGTGCCAGCAGCCCAGATGAGCGGGAGCAGTATTTT. Its protein is CASSPDEREQYF.

V and J are TRBV30 and TRBJ2-2; D is perhaps TRBD2 (5 bases). In germline, CDR1 is GTSNPN, CDR2 SVGIG (reference sequence). The CDR3 spans 14 residues. The V end was cut by 7 bases, the J end by 4 bases, with 16 bases between. The CDR3 reads CAFPTRSGTGELFF. DNA of the CDR3: TGTGCCTTTCCCACTAGGTCAGGCACCGGGGAGCTGTTTTTT.

V and J are TRBV5-3 and TRBJ2-7; the D gene is possibly TRBD2 (6 bases). TRBV5-3 is an ORF, with its function uncertain. This CDR3 region has 16 residues. The germline V and J ends were trimmed by 4 bases and 6 bases, with 23 bases remaining between them. This chain's CDR3 is CARSGGRIRETSEQYF. DNA for the CDR3: TGTGCCAGAAGCGGGGGGAGGATACGGGAGACTTCCGAGCAGTACTTC.

V gene TRBV7-2 combines with J gene TRBJ2-5, with 10 bases identical to TRBD1. This CDR3 region has 14 residues. With V trimmed by 6 bases and J by 5 bases, 6 bases remained unmatched. Germline V CDR1 and CDR2: SGHTA, FQGNSA. CDR3 nucleotide sequence: TGTGCCAGCAGGGCCGGGACAGGGGTGGAGACCCAGTACTTC. It codes for CASRAGTGVETQYF. Based on the CDR3 plus reference TRBV7-2 and TRBJ2-5, the full variable domain is GAGVSQSPSNKVTEKGKDVELRCDPISGHTALYWYRQSLGQGLEFLIYFQGNSAPDKSGLPSDRFSAERTGGSVSTLTIQRTQQEDSAVYLCASRAGTGVETQYFGPGTRLLVL.

The chain is built from TRBV7-3 and TRBJ2-5; TRBD2 agrees at 7 bases. The CDR3 has 15 amino acids. With V trimmed by 2 bases and J by 7 bases, 10 bases remained unmatched. The germline CDR1 and CDR2 sequences are SGHTA and FQGTGA. The CDR3 reads CASSLGPGGPGTQYF. CDR3 DNA: TGTGCCAGCAGCTTAGGCCCGGGGGGACCGGGGACCCAGTACTTC.

The V gene is TRBV11-3, the J gene TRBJ2-3, with D tentatively TRBD2 (6 bases). The CDR3 covers 16 residues. Germline CDR1 and CDR2: SGHNT and YENEEA. V was shortened by 5 bases and J by 6 bases, with 21 bases between the two germline ends. The CDR3 nucleotides read TGTGCCAGCAGCCCCGGTGGAGGGTGGGGTGGGGATACGCAGTATTTT. This translates into CASSPGGGWGGDTQYF. The variable domain in full, completed from reference TRBV11-3 and TRBJ2-3, reads EAGVVQSPRYKIIEKKQPVAFWCNPISGHNTLYWYLQNLGQGPELLIRYENEEAVDDSQLPKDRFSAERLKGVDSTLKIQPAELGDSAVYLCASSPGGGWGGDTQYFGPGTRLTVL.

This chain uses TRBV2 with TRBJ1-1; D not certain. The CDR3 totals 15 residues. CDR1 SNHLY and CDR2 FYNNEI come from the germline V gene. Trimming took off 4 bases at V and 1 base at J, with 13 bases between the two ends. This chain's CDR3 is CASSASGSANTEAFF. The CDR3 nucleotides are TGTGCCAGCAGTGCGTCGGGGAGCGCGAACACTGAAGCTTTCTTT.